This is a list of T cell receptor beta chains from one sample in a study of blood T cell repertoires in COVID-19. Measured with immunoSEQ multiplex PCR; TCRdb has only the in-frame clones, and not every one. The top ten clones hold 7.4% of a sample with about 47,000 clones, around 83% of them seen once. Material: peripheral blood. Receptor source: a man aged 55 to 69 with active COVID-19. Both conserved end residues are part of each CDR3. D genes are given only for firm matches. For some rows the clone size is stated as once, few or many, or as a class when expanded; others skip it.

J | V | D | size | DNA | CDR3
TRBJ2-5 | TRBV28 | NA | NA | TGTGCCAGCAGGTTAAGGGACAACCGTCGGGAGACCCAGTACTTC | CASRLRDNRRETQYF
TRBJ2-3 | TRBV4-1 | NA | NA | TGCGCCAGCAGCCAACAGGGCATCACAGATACGCAGTATTTT | CASSQQGITDTQYF
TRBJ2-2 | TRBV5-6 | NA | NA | TGTGCCAGCAGGTTAGGGGCCGGGGAGCTGTTTTTT | CASRLGAGELFF
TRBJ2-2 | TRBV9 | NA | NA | TGTGCCAGCAGCGTAAATAAGAGAACCTCGAATCCTAACACCGGGGAGCTGTTTTTT | CASSVNKRTSNPNTGELFF
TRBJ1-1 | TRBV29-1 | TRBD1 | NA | TGCAGCGTTGAGACGCAGGGGGCCACTGAAGCTTTCTTT | CSVETQGATEAFF
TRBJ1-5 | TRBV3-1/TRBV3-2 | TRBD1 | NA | TGTGCCAGCAGCTCCCGGGACAGGGAGAAGCCCCAGCATTTT | CASSSRDREKPQHF
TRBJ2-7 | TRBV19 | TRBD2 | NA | TGTGCCAGTAGTACCGGGACTAGGAGCTACGAGCAGTACTTC | CASSTGTRSYEQYF
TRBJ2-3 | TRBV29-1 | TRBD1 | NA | TGCAGCGTCATGCACCCGACAGGGGACCAAACAGATACGCAGTATTTT | CSVMHPTGDQTDTQYF
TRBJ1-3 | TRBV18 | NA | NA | TGTGCCAGCTCACCATTCGCTAGGGGCACGGAAGGAAACACCATATATTTT | CASSPFARGTEGNTIYF
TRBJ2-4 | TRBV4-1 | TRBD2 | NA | TGCGCCAGCAGCCTCAGCGGGGGGAGTTCTAGTATTCAGTACTTC | CASSLSGGSSSIQYF
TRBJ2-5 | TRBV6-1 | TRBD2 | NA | TGTGCCAGCAGTGAAAATACTAGCGGGGGCCCAACGGGGGAGACCCAGTACTTC | CASSENTSGGPTGETQYF
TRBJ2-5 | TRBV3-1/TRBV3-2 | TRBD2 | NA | TGTGCCAGCAGGGCTAGCGGGAGGGCCGAGGAGACCCAGTACTTC | CASRASGRAEETQYF
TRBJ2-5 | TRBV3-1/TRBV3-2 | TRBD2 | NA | TGTGCCAGCAGCCATGGGTCGACTAGCGGGGGCGGCGAGACCCAGTACTTC | CASSHGSTSGGGETQYF
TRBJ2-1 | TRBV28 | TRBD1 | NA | TGTGCCAGCAGTCACGGGACAGGGATGATGGGGTTAGGGGACAATGAGCAGTTCTTC | CASSHGTGMMGLGDNEQFF
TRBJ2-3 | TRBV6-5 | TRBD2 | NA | TGTGCCAGCAGTTATCTGGCTAGCGGGAGCACAGATACGCAGTATTTT | CASSYLASGSTDTQYF
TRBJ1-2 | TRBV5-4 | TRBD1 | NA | TGTGCCAGCAGCGGAGGCAACCCGGGACAGAACTATGGCTACACCTTC | CASSGGNPGQNYGYTF
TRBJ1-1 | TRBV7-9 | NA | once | TGTGCCAGCACCCGGCCGGGGGGCCCCGAGAACACTGAAGCTTTCTTT | CASTRPGGPENTEAFF
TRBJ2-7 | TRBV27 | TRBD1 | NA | TGTGCCAGCAGTTTGACGGGGACAGGGGCCTTCGAGCAGTACTTC | CASSLTGTGAFEQYF